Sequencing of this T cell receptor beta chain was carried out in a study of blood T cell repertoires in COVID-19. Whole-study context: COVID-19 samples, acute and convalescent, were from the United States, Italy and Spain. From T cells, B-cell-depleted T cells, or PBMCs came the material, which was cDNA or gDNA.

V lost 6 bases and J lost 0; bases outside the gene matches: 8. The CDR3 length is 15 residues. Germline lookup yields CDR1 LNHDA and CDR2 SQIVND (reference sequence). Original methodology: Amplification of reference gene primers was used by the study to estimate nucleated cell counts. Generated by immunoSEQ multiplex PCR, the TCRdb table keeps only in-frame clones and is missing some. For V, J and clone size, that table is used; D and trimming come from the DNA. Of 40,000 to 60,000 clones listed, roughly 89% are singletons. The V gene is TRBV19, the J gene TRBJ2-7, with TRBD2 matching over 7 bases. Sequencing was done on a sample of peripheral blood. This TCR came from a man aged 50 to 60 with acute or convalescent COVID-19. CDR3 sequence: CASRPLAASSYEQYF. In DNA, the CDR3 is TGTGCCAGTAGACCTCTAGCGGCCTCCTCCTACGAGCAGTACTTC.